The 21 T cell receptor beta chains below all came from one sample that was sequenced in a study of lymphopenia after photon versus proton radiotherapy. Profiled with immunoSEQ multiplex PCR; TCRdb holds only in-frame clones, not every one. This table holds under 20,000 clones, around nine tenths found once. The sequencing used peripheral blood, collected from a patient treated with photon-based radiotherapy. Source of these receptors: a man between 60 and 75 years old with pancreatic cancer.

J is TRBJ2-1 and V is TRBV4-1; D remains unclear. V was trimmed by 0 bases and J by 3 bases, leaving 3 bases between them. This CDR3 contains 13 residues. The germline V gene encodes CDR1 MGHRA and CDR2 YSYEKL. CDR3 residues: CASSQESYNEQFF. The CDR3 coding sequence is TGCGCCAGCAGCCAAGAAAGCTACAATGAGCAGTTCTTC.

The genes are TRBV28 and TRBJ2-3, with 9 positions matching TRBD2. This CDR3 contains 14 residues. The V gene end was trimmed by 3 bases and the J gene end by 3 bases; junction bases not matched to a gene: 1. CDR1 and CDR2 (germline): MDHEN, SYDVKM. In DNA form, the CDR3 reads TGTGCCAGCAGTTTCCTAGCGGGGACAGATACGCAGTATTTT. Its protein is CASSFLAGTDTQYF.

The chain is built from TRBV2 and TRBJ2-5; tentatively, D is TRBD2 (6 bases). V dropped 9 bases and J dropped 2 bases, with 25 bases sitting between them. The CDR3 has 17 residues. Germline V CDR1 and CDR2: SNHLY, FYNNEI. CDR3 sequence reads: CASNGVPLAGLQETQYF. CDR3 coding DNA: TGTGCCAGTAATGGGGTCCCCCTCGCGGGGTTACAAGAGACCCAGTACTTC.

The chain carries TRBV4-3 and TRBJ2-1; the match to TRBD2 covers 7 bases. This CDR3 contains 16 residues. V gave up 0 bases and J gave up 2 bases; unmatched junction bases: 4. In germline, CDR1 is LGHNA, CDR2 YSLEER. The CDR3 loop reads CASSQDWGGAYNEQFF. DNA for the CDR3: TGCGCCAGCAGCCAAGATTGGGGGGGGGCCTACAATGAGCAGTTCTTC.

In this sample, this clone turned up once. The gene calls are TRBV27 and TRBJ2-7, with D possibly TRBD1 on 6 matching bases. Germline assignment: CDR1 MNHEY and CDR2 SMNVEV (reference sequence). The CDR3 is made up of 14 amino acids. The V gene lost 2 bases and the J gene lost 2 bases, with 10 bases spanning the gap. The CDR3 coding sequence is TGTGCCAGCAGTTTAGTTTCAGGGGCCTACGAGCAGTACTTC. Translating it yields CASSLVSGAYEQYF.

The chain joins TRBV5-1 to TRBJ2-1; 8 bases align to TRBD1. The CDR3 runs 15 residues. V lost 4 bases, J lost 5 bases, and 8 bases stayed unmatched. CDR1 is SGHRS, CDR2 YFSETQ, per germline. CDR3 sequence: CASSLGQGPHNEQFF. DNA for the CDR3: TGCGCCAGCAGCCTCGGACAGGGACCCCACAATGAGCAGTTCTTC.

The genes are TRBV19 and TRBJ1-2; D unclear. The CDR3 spans 14 residues. Germline V CDR1 and CDR2: LNHDA, SQIVND (reference sequence). V was trimmed by 5 bases and J by 4 bases, leaving 14 bases between them. For the CDR3, the DNA is TGTGCCAGTAGTCCAAGGACGCTTACCTATGGCTACACCTTC. Translating gives CASSPRTLTYGYTF.

The chain couples TRBV15 to TRBJ1-1, with 7 positions matching TRBD1. Germline loops: CDR1 LNHNV, CDR2 YYDKDF (reference sequence). There are 15 residues in the CDR3. J gave up 4 bases and V 5 bases, and 10 bases lay outside the gene matches. Written as DNA, the CDR3 is TGTGCCACCAGCGGGGGGAAGGGGGCGGGCACTGAAGCTTTCTTT. Translation gives CATSGGKGAGTEAFF.

This clone came up once. The chain couples TRBV25-1 to TRBJ1-2; D gene ambiguous. Germline V gene data show CDR1 as MGHDK and CDR2 as SYGVNS. This CDR3 has 13 residues. V gave up 4 bases and J gave up 4 bases, with 10 bases separating them. CDR3 DNA: TGTGCCAGCAGTGGCAGCAGTCTCTATGGCTACACCTTC. Encoded protein: CASSGSSLYGYTF.

The sample holds a few counts of this clone. V is TRBV6-1 and J is TRBJ2-7; 8 bases agree with TRBD2. V shed 3 bases and J 6 bases; nucleotides not matched to a gene: 13. CDR3 length equals 16 residues. Per germline, CDR1 MNHNS and CDR2 SASEGT. CDR3 DNA sequence: TGTGCCAGCAGTGAGCGGGCCGGGACTAGGGGCGGCGAGCAGTACTTC. It is translated as CASSERAGTRGGEQYF.

This clone was recorded only once. The V and J genes are TRBV10-3 and TRBJ2-5; D gene ambiguous. V was pared by 11 bases and J by 1 base, with 17 bases between. The CDR3 has 14 amino acids. Germline-derived CDR1 and CDR2 are ENHRY and SYGVKD. CDR3 DNA: TGTGCCTCCCACCCTGGGCAAACCCAAGAGACCCAGTACTTC. It specifies CASHPGQTQETQYF.

V and J are TRBV2 and TRBJ1-5; D ambiguous. Germline V lookup: CDR1 SNHLY, CDR2 FYNNEI. The CDR3 has 15 residues. V lost 6 bases and J lost 0, with 12 bases in between. CDR3 loop: CASRTEGYSNQPQHF. CDR3 in DNA: TGTGCCAGCAGGACGGAAGGATATAGCAATCAGCCCCAGCATTTT.

V and J are TRBV9 and TRBJ1-1; 12 bases match TRBD1. Germline V gene data show CDR1 as SGDLS and CDR2 as YYNGEE. V was clipped by 3 bases and J by 3 bases; unmatched bases: 6. The CDR3 runs 16 residues. The CDR3 coding sequence is TGTGCCAGCAGCGCGGGACAGGGGGCTCGGGACACTGAAGCTTTCTTT. Translated, it gives CASSAGQGARDTEAFF.

The chain is built from TRBV7-3 and TRBJ2-3; D not certain. The germline V and J ends were trimmed by 1 base and 6 bases, with 8 bases remaining between them. The length of the CDR3 is 13 residues. Germline V lookup: CDR1 SGHTA, CDR2 FQGTGA. The DNA of the CDR3 is TGTGCCAGCAGCTTAAGTGTGACGGATACGCAGTATTTT. It encodes CASSLSVTDTQYF.

The V gene is TRBV4-1, the J gene TRBJ2-5, with D tentatively TRBD2 (6 bases). Trimming removed 1 base from V and 5 bases from J, with 8 bases in between. CDR3 size: 13 residues. Germline CDR1 reads MGHRA; CDR2 reads YSYEKL. CDR3 residues: CASSQGLDETQYF. The CDR3 DNA sequence: TGCGCCAGCAGCCAAGGACTAGATGAGACCCAGTACTTC.

V gene TRBV28 combines with J gene TRBJ1-2; D uncertain. Germline CDR1 MDHEN, CDR2 SYDVKM. Between the trimmed V and J ends, which lost 2 bases and 8 bases, there was a span of 9 bases. The CDR3 totals 12 residues. The chain's CDR3 is CASSLRSLGYTF. CDR3 DNA: TGTGCCAGCAGTTTACGGTCCCTGGGCTACACCTTC.

This chain uses TRBV2 with TRBJ2-1; no firm D call. The CDR3 contains 13 residues. In germline, CDR1 is SNHLY, CDR2 FYNNEI. Trimming removed 4 bases from V and 2 bases from J, with 6 bases in between. The chain's CDR3 is CASSVLTYNEQFF. As DNA, the CDR3 is TGTGCCAGCAGTGTCCTAACCTACAATGAGCAGTTCTTC.

The chain couples TRBV5-1 to TRBJ2-1; 16 bases match TRBD2. Germline values: CDR1 SGHRS, CDR2 YFSETQ. V trimming: 0 bases; J trimming: 4 bases; junction bases outside the gene matches: 7. The CDR3 covers 19 residues. CDR3 amino acids: CASSLVGTSGGAGYNEQFF. CDR3 sequence (DNA): TGCGCCAGCAGCTTGGTAGGGACTAGCGGGGGGGCCGGTTACAATGAGCAGTTCTTC.

V usage is TRBV7-6 and J usage is TRBJ2-7, with 8 bases identical to TRBD2. Germline V gives CDR1 SGHVS, CDR2 FNYEAQ. The CDR3 sequence is 16 residues long. V was pared by 2 bases and J by 6 bases, with 12 bases of the junction left unmatched. The CDR3 loop is CASSLRGGAGNSEQYF. CDR3 sequence (DNA): TGTGCCAGCAGCTTACGGGGGGGCGCCGGGAATTCCGAGCAGTACTTC.

This chain uses TRBV6-5 with TRBJ2-5; TRBD2 matches at 11 bases. V shed 0 bases, J shed 5 bases, and the junction held 2 bases outside the gene matches. The CDR3 loop spans 15 amino acids. Germline CDR1 MNHEY, CDR2 SVGAGI. The CDR3 here is CASSYSLAGEETQYF. Here the CDR3 DNA reads TGTGCCAGCAGTTACTCACTAGCGGGGGAGGAGACCCAGTACTTC.

A single count supports this clone. V is TRBV7-2 and J is TRBJ1-3; TRBD1 is a possible D gene (5 bases). Trimming took 5 bases from V and 0 from J, leaving 8 bases between them. This CDR3 contains 14 residues. The germline gives CDR1 SGHTA, CDR2 FQGNSA. DNA of the CDR3: TGTGCCAGCAGCCTAGACAGCTCTGGAAACACCATATATTTT. Amino acids: CASSLDSSGNTIYF. Together with reference TRBV7-2 and TRBJ1-3, the CDR3 gives the full variable domain: GAGVSQSPSNKVTEKGKDVELRCDPISGHTALYWYRQSLGQGLEFLIYFQGNSAPDKSGLPSDRFSAERTGGSVSTLTIQRTQQEDSAVYLCASSLDSSGNTIYFGEGSWLTVV.